A single sample is the source of the 30 T cell receptor beta chains below, sequenced in a study of blood T cell repertoires in COVID-19. Assay used: immunoSEQ multiplex PCR; TCRdb lists only in-frame clones, some missing. The repertoire holds about 250,000 clones, more than 85% seen once, with under 10% in the top ten. Source material: PBMCs or T cells enriched from blood (not recorded which). These receptors came from a man in his forties who had recovered from COVID-19.

This clone appeared a few times. The genes are TRBV7-8 and TRBJ1-2; perhaps TRBD1 as D (6 bases). Between the trimmed V and J ends, which lost 5 bases and 3 bases, there was a span of 16 bases. The CDR3 totals 15 residues. Germline CDR1 and CDR2: SGHVS and FQNEAQ. This CDR3 reads CASSRLNPGDYGYTF. CDR3 in DNA: TGTGCCAGCAGCCGATTGAATCCAGGGGACTATGGCTACACCTTC.

The chain is built from TRBV25-1 and TRBJ2-5; 7 bases match TRBD2. CDR1 is MGHDK, CDR2 SYGVNS, per germline. This CDR3 spans 14 amino acids. After removal of 5 bases from V and 0 bases from J, the junction contained 3 bases not matched to a gene. CDR3 sequence (DNA): TGTGCCAGCAGTTGGGGGGGGAACCAAGAGACCCAGTACTTC. Its protein product is CASSWGGNQETQYF. The full variable domain, rest sourced from reference TRBV25-1 and TRBJ2-5, is EADIYQTPRYLVIGTGKKITLECSQTMGHDKMYWYQQDPGMELHLIHYSYGVNSTEKGDLSSESTVSRIRTEHFPLTLESARPSHTSQYLCASSWGGNQETQYFGPGTRLLVL.

The V gene is TRBV29-1, the J gene TRBJ2-5; D might be TRBD2 (5 bases). This CDR3 comprises 17 residues. Trimming took off 0 bases at V and 5 bases at J, with 22 bases between the two ends. Germline values: CDR1 SQVTM, CDR2 ANQGSEA. CDR3 region: CSVEDYRPKAPGETQYF. As DNA, the CDR3 is TGCAGCGTTGAAGATTATCGTCCGAAGGCCCCGGGGGAGACCCAGTACTTC.

V and J are TRBV6-5 and TRBJ2-7; D is uncertain. Germline assignment: CDR1 MNHEY and CDR2 SVGAGI. This CDR3 is built from 15 residues. V was pared by 0 bases and J by 0 bases, with 9 bases between. Written as DNA, the CDR3 is TGTGCCAGCAGTTACTCGGGTTGGAGCTCCTACGAGCAGTACTTC. The encoded protein is CASSYSGWSSYEQYF.

The chain recombines TRBV6-5 with TRBJ2-3; 8 nucleotides line up with TRBD2. CDR3 length: 15 amino acids. Germline values: CDR1 MNHEY, CDR2 SVGAGI. V lost 6 bases to trimming and J lost 3 bases; unmatched junction nucleotides: 8. The DNA of the CDR3 is TGTGCCAGCAGGAAAGCGGGGGTTGCTACAGATACGCAGTATTTT. As protein: CASRKAGVATDTQYF.

This clone has just one count. The chain joins TRBV13 to TRBJ1-2; 9 nucleotides align to TRBD1. Germline V gene sequence: CDR1 PRHDT, CDR2 FYEKMQ (reference sequence). The CDR3 has 14 residues. The ends lost 5 bases at V and 8 bases at J; junction bases unmatched: 9. The CDR3 sequence is CASSAGTGFSGYTF. Written as DNA, the CDR3 is TGTGCCAGCAGCGCAGGGACAGGGTTTTCGGGCTACACCTTC.

Only one count was recorded for this clone. The chain uses TRBV7-2 and TRBJ2-5; 8 nucleotides agree with TRBD1. Germline CDR1 SGHTA, CDR2 FQGNSA. The CDR3 sequence is 14 residues long. Unmatched junction bases numbered 5, after V lost 7 bases and J lost 1 base. The CDR3 sequence: CASNRDRSQETQYF. The CDR3 DNA reads as TGTGCCAGCAACCGGGACAGGTCCCAAGAGACCCAGTACTTC.

The chain carries TRBV27 and TRBJ2-7; 7 positions match TRBD1. Germline CDR1 and CDR2: MNHEY and SMNVEV (reference sequence). This CDR3 is 15 amino acids long. The ends lost 5 bases at V and 1 base at J; junction bases unmatched: 8. CDR3 loop: CASSNRGTQSYEQYF. CDR3 coding DNA: TGTGCCAGCAGTAACAGGGGAACTCAGTCCTACGAGCAGTACTTC.

This clone was observed a handful of times. The rearrangement joins TRBV5-1 to TRBJ1-1, with 10 positions matching TRBD1. Germline V lookup: CDR1 SGHRS, CDR2 YFSETQ. Trimming at V came to 3 bases and at J to 1 base, leaving 3 bases not matched to a gene. This CDR3 region has 15 residues. DNA of the CDR3: TGCGCCAGCAGCTCCCGGACAGGGGGGAACACTGAAGCTTTCTTT. Translating it yields CASSSRTGGNTEAFF. The entire variable domain, with the rest obtained from reference TRBV5-1 and TRBJ1-1, is as follows: KAGVTQTPRYLIKTRGQQVTLSCSPISGHRSVSWYQQTPGQGLQFLFEYFSETQRNKGNFPGRFSGRQFSNSRSEMNVSTLELGDSALYLCASSSRTGGNTEAFFGQGTRLTVV.

This chain uses TRBV6-4 with TRBJ2-1, with D possibly being TRBD2 (5 bases). The CDR3 is 16 residues long. V lost 6 bases to trimming and J lost 12 bases, with 27 bases between them. Germline CDR1 is MRHNA and CDR2 is SNTAGT. The CDR3: CASSSDVGSRTLGQFF. DNA of the CDR3: TGTGCCAGCAGCAGCGATGTGGGATCCCGGACTTTAGGGCAGTTCTTC.

The chain carries TRBV12-3 or TRBV12-4 and TRBJ1-2; the D gene is possibly TRBD1 (5 bases). The CDR3 totals 13 residues. V shed 3 bases and J shed 1 base, with 6 bases lying between them. CDR3 protein: CASSFGHNYGYTF. The CDR3 DNA reads TGTGCCAGCAGTTTCGGACATAACTATGGCTACACCTTC.

A single count supports this clone. The V and J genes are TRBV19 and TRBJ2-3; TRBD2 agrees at 7 bases. The CDR3 loop spans 15 amino acids. The trim removed 2 bases at V and 0 bases at J, leaving 2 bases unmatched. Germline CDR1 reads LNHDA; CDR2 reads SQIVND (reference sequence). CDR3: CASSITSVSTDTQYF. The CDR3 nucleotides are TGTGCCAGTAGTATAACTAGCGTTAGCACAGATACGCAGTATTTT.

This clone appeared once. V and J are TRBV5-6 and TRBJ1-5; maybe TRBD1 (6 bases). V shed 2 bases and J shed 3 bases, with 15 bases lying between them. The germline V gene has CDR1 SGHDT and CDR2 YYEEEE. The CDR3 extends over 16 amino acids. CDR3 coding DNA: TGTGCCAGCAGCTTTTACGGACAGAGAGCCAATCAGCCCCAGCATTTT. Amino acid sequence: CASSFYGQRANQPQHF. The full variable domain, in which reference TRBV5-6 and TRBJ1-5 provide the parts outside the CDR3, is DAGVTQSPTHLIKTRGQQVTLRCSPKSGHDTVSWYQQALGQGPQFIFQYYEEEERQRGNFPDRFSGHQFPNYSSELNVNALLLGDSALYLCASSFYGQRANQPQHFGDGTRLSIL.

V is TRBV3-1 (or the pseudogene TRBV3-2) and J is TRBJ1-1, with D unresolved. Deletions cut 2 bases from V and 1 base from J, with 8 bases between. Germline V lookup: CDR1 LGHDT, CDR2 YNNKEL (reference sequence). The CDR3 extends over 14 amino acids. The CDR3 loop reads CASSQLGENTEAFF. Written as DNA, the CDR3 is TGTGCCAGCAGCCAATTGGGAGAGAACACTGAAGCTTTCTTT.

The gene calls are TRBV24-1 and TRBJ2-5; 14 bases map to TRBD2. J gave up 2 bases and V 2 bases, and 3 bases lay outside the gene matches. CDR3 size: 17 residues. The V gene's germline CDR1 is KGHDR and CDR2 SFDVKD. The CDR3 here is CATSDSWTSGRQETQYF. In DNA, the CDR3 is TGTGCCACCAGTGATTCCTGGACTAGCGGGAGGCAAGAGACCCAGTACTTC.

The rearrangement links TRBV7-8 to TRBJ1-2; weak D call: TRBD1 (5 bases). V lost 4 bases to trimming and J lost 5 bases, with 14 bases between them. Germline V lookup: CDR1 SGHVS, CDR2 FQNEAQ. CDR3 size: 14 residues. The CDR3: CASSSSRVGYGYTF. CDR3 nucleotide sequence: TGTGCCAGCAGCTCAAGCAGGGTGGGGTATGGCTACACCTTC.

The chain joins TRBV28 to TRBJ1-1; no definite D call. The CDR3 consists of 15 residues. Trimming left V 1 base short and J 3 bases short, with 12 bases between. Germline V gene sequence: CDR1 MDHEN, CDR2 SYDVKM. The chain's CDR3 is CASSLLRDLDTEAFF. In nucleotides, the CDR3 is TGTGCCAGCAGTTTATTGAGGGATTTGGACACTGAAGCTTTCTTT.

The V gene is TRBV6-5, the J gene TRBJ2-1; 7 positions match TRBD1. The junction had 10 bases not matched to a gene; V was cut back by 2 bases and J by 9 bases. The germline V gene encodes CDR1 MNHEY and CDR2 SVGAGI. There are 15 residues in the CDR3. In nucleotides, the CDR3 is TGTGCCAGCAGTTACATGGGACAGTGGCATGCTGAGCAGTTCTTC. It is translated as CASSYMGQWHAEQFF.

The rearrangement joins TRBV11-3 to TRBJ2-7; 7 nucleotides line up with TRBD1. V lost 1 base to trimming and J lost 2 bases; unmatched junction nucleotides: 2. This CDR3 is built from 14 residues. Germline V gene lookup returns CDR1 SGHNT and CDR2 YENEEA. Here the CDR3 reads CASSLGQGTYEQYF. The CDR3, as DNA: TGTGCCAGCAGCTTAGGACAGGGTACCTACGAGCAGTACTTC.

The V and J genes are TRBV3-1 (or the pseudogene TRBV3-2) and TRBJ1-2; 9 nucleotides match TRBD1. The ends lost 4 bases at V and 2 bases at J; junction bases unmatched: 5. The germline V gene has CDR1 LGHDT and CDR2 YNNKEL (reference sequence). This CDR3 is built from 15 residues. The CDR3 region is CASSLTGQGNYGYTF. The CDR3 DNA sequence: TGTGCCAGCAGCCTTACCGGACAGGGGAACTATGGCTACACCTTC.

This clone was seen once. J is TRBJ1-6 and V is TRBV2; D is unclear. The CDR3 contains 14 residues. V was cut by 6 bases and J by 7 bases, with 13 bases left in between. CDR1 SNHLY and CDR2 FYNNEI come from the germline V gene. CDR3 residues: CASRAGDWNSPLHF. DNA for the CDR3: TGTGCCAGCAGGGCGGGAGACTGGAATTCACCCCTCCACTTT.

This clone appeared a single time. The rearrangement joins TRBV28 to TRBJ2-7; D possibly corresponds to TRBD1 (5 bases). The CDR3 totals 13 residues. Germline values: CDR1 MDHEN, CDR2 SYDVKM. The ends were cut back, 5 bases at V and 3 bases at J, with 11 bases in the middle. In nucleotides, the CDR3 is TGTGCCAGCAGTAGAGAAGGACACTACGAGCAGTACTTC. Its translation is CASSREGHYEQYF.

This chain links TRBV15 with TRBJ2-5, with 9 bases identical to TRBD2. CDR3 length equals 15 residues. V shed 3 bases and J 5 bases; nucleotides not matched to a gene: 7. Germline V gene data show CDR1 as LNHNV and CDR2 as YYDKDF (reference sequence). The CDR3 bases are TGTGCCACCAGCAGCCCAGCGGGGGGAGGGGAGACCCAGTACTTC. Its translation: CATSSPAGGGETQYF.

The genes are TRBV6-2 or TRBV6-3 and TRBJ1-2; 9 bases line up with TRBD1. V was pared by 2 bases and J by 0 bases, with 7 bases of the junction left unmatched. Germline CDR1 reads MNHEY; CDR2 reads SVGEGT. The CDR3 runs to 17 residues. CDR3 loop: CASSYEGQGLTNYGYTF. The CDR3 nucleotides read TGTGCCAGCAGTTACGAAGGACAGGGGCTTACTAACTATGGCTACACCTTC.

In DNA form, the CDR3 reads TGCGCCAGCAGCCAAGACTTGTTGTGGGACAGGTTAAACTATGGCTACACCTTC. Encoded protein: CASSQDLLWDRLNYGYTF. The rearrangement joins TRBV4-3 to TRBJ1-2; TRBD1 matches at 8 bases. The V and J ends lost 0 bases and 2 bases, in that order; junction bases with no gene match: 11. From germline, CDR1 is LGHNA and CDR2 YSLEER. This CDR3 is built from 18 residues.

The chain is built from TRBV15 and TRBJ1-5, with no clear D. This CDR3 region has 14 residues. The germline gives CDR1 LNHNV, CDR2 YYDKDF (reference sequence). V lost 0 bases to trimming and J lost 2 bases, with 5 bases between them. CDR3 in DNA: TGTGCCACCAGCAGAGATCGGGGCAATCAGCCCCAGCATTTT. Protein sequence: CATSRDRGNQPQHF.

V gene TRBV28 combines with J gene TRBJ2-7; 13 bases map to TRBD2. From germline, CDR1 is MDHEN and CDR2 SYDVKM. This CDR3 is built from 14 residues. Trimming cost V 2 bases and J 6 bases; bases outside gene matches: 1. The CDR3 DNA is TGTGCCAGCAGTTTAGGACTAGCGGGAGTCGAGCAGTACTTC. Translated, it gives CASSLGLAGVEQYF.

This clone was seen more than once but under ten times. The rearrangement joins TRBV11-2 to TRBJ2-1, with 8 bases matching TRBD2. CDR1 and CDR2 from the germline V gene are SGHAT and FQNNGV. Trimming at V came to 7 bases and at J to 1 base, leaving 6 bases not matched to a gene. This CDR3 is 15 amino acids long. This CDR3 reads CASIRSGSSYNEQFF. CDR3 coding DNA: TGTGCCAGCATCAGGAGCGGGAGTTCCTACAATGAGCAGTTCTTC. Supplemented by reference TRBV11-2 and TRBJ2-1, the full variable domain reads EAGVAQSPRYKIIEKRQSVAFWCNPISGHATLYWYQQILGQGPKLLIQFQNNGVVDDSQLPKDRFSAERLKGVDSTLKIQPAKLEDSAVYLCASIRSGSSYNEQFFGPGTRLTVL.

The J gene is TRBJ2-5, the V gene TRBV7-8; D is possibly TRBD1 (6 bases). Germline values: CDR1 SGHVS, CDR2 FQNEAQ. The CDR3 has 16 residues. V lost 5 bases and J lost 10, with 26 bases in between. Here the CDR3 reads CASSRGTDRQLVDQYF. The DNA of the CDR3 is TGTGCCAGCAGCCGAGGAACTGACAGGCAGCTCGTGGACCAGTACTTC.

V and J are TRBV3-1 (or the pseudogene TRBV3-2) and TRBJ2-3; D is unresolved. The germline V gene has CDR1 LGHDT and CDR2 YNNKEL (reference sequence). The length of the CDR3 is 13 residues. Trimming removed 4 bases at V and 5 bases at J, with 10 bases between. The CDR3: CASSLRPRDTQYF. CDR3 DNA sequence: TGTGCCAGCAGCCTGAGGCCGCGAGATACGCAGTATTTT.